This is a list of T cell receptor beta chains from one sample in a study of blood T cells in healthy people across ages. One entry per CDR3 protein, called by TCRdb with MiXCR from the 5' RACE reads. The sample shows 800,000 to 950,000 distinct CDR3 sequences, 25% to 35% of them seen only once. The same sample was also studied in work on T cells of mothers and their children.

The sample comprised blood. The receptors stem from a woman in her thirties or forties in good health. Both conserved end residues are part of each CDR3. Each record gives: CDR3 length, clone size, V gene, J gene, D gene, CDR3 DNA, CDR3 protein. A D gene is named only where the DNA matches it firmly. Clone size is not always given. Where it is, it says once, few, many or a class for expanded clones.

>14|many|TRBV2|TRBJ2-1|TRBD1
TGTGCCAGCAGTGGGTTACAGGGGGTGAATGAGCAGTTCTTC
CASSGLQGVNEQFF
>15|NA|TRBV7-2|TRBJ2-1|NA
TGTGCCAGCAGCATAGGAGGCGCGGGGTACAATGAGCAGTTCTTC
CASSIGGAGYNEQFF
>14|many|TRBV5-1|TRBJ2-7|TRBD1
TGCGCCAGCAGCTTGAAACAGGGGGCGAACGAGCAGTACTTC
CASSLKQGANEQYF
>15|few|TRBV19|TRBJ2-7|NA
TGTGCCAGTAGTATAGCCGGGGGTCTCGCCTACGAGCAGTACTTC
CASSIAGGLAYEQYF
>14|NA|TRBV7-2|TRBJ2-3|NA
TGTGCCAGCAGCCAACAAAGGAGCACAGATACGCAGTATTTT
CASSQQRSTDTQYF
>13|many|TRBV4-3|TRBJ2-7|NA
TGCGCCAGCAGCCAAGTGATCTCCTACGAGCAGTACTTC
CASSQVISYEQYF
>16|NA|TRBV7-6|TRBJ2-7|NA
TGTGTCAGCAGCAAAGGGATCACGGGGGGCGTCTACGAGCAGTACTTC
CVSSKGITGGVYEQYF
>15|NA|TRBV11-2|TRBJ2-3|TRBD1
TGTGCCAGCAGACGTCCCGGGACAGGGGTAGATACGCAGTATTTT
CASRRPGTGVDTQYF
>16|many|TRBV4-2|TRBJ2-1|TRBD2
TGTGCCAGCAGCCAAGCGTCTAGCGGGATCCCAAAGGAGCAGTTCTTC
CASSQASSGIPKEQFF
>12|NA|TRBV2|TRBJ2-3|NA
TGTGCCAGCAGTGATATAGGGGATACGCAGTATTTT
CASSDIGDTQYF
>12|many|TRBV7-2|TRBJ2-3|NA
TGTGCCAGCAGCTTAGCTTCAGATACGCAGTATTTT
CASSLASDTQYF
>14|few|TRBV18|TRBJ2-7|NA
TGTGCCAGCTCAACCGATCTGTCGACCTGCGAGCAGTACTTC
CASSTDLSTCEQYF
>17|NA|TRBV14|TRBJ2-3|TRBD1
TGTGCCAGCAGCCAAGACAGTTTACAGGGGAGTACAGATACGCAGTATTTT
CASSQDSLQGSTDTQYF
>14|NA|TRBV10-3|TRBJ2-1|TRBD2
TGTGCCACTTTCACGGGGGGGCCAGGTTCTGAGCAGTTCTTC
CATFTGGPGSEQFF
>14|many|TRBV5-5|TRBJ1-2|NA
TGTGCCAGCAGCTTGGTGATCGCAGGCTATGGCTACACCTTC
CASSLVIAGYGYTF
>15|few|TRBV5-1|TRBJ1-5|NA
TGCGCCAGCAGCGTAGGGCCCGAACGGAATCAGCCCCAGCATTTT
CASSVGPERNQPQHF
>14|NA|TRBV24-1|TRBJ1-2|NA
TGTGCCACCAGTGACCGCCGGACTCCATATGGCTACACCTTC
CATSDRRTPYGYTF
>15|NA|TRBV5-1|TRBJ2-3|NA
TGCGCCAGCAGCTTGGGCAGATTAAGCACAGATACGCAGTATTTT
CASSLGRLSTDTQYF
>16|few|TRBV15|TRBJ2-7|TRBD1
TGTGCCACCAGCAGAGGGGGGGGACAGGGACGGAACGAGCAGTACTTC
CATSRGGGQGRNEQYF
>12|NA|TRBV18|TRBJ2-5|NA
TGTGCCAGCTCACCACCGACTAAGACCCAGTACTTC
CASSPPTKTQYF
>13|NA|TRBV19|TRBJ1-1|NA
TGTGCCAGTTCTTCCTCAGGGAACACTGAAGCTTTCTTT
CASSSSGNTEAFF
>14|NA|TRBV6-5|TRBJ2-2|NA
TGTGCCAGCAGTTATCGCACAGGTCCCGGGGAGCTGTTTTTT
CASSYRTGPGELFF
>15|NA|TRBV3-1|TRBJ2-5|TRBD2
TGTGCCAGCAGGCGGGGGGAGGTTGTTGTGGAGACCCAGTACTTC
CASRRGEVVVETQYF
>16|NA|TRBV2|TRBJ2-1|TRBD2
TGTGCCAGCAGTGAACGTACTAGCGGGGGGAGCAATAAGCAGTTCTTC
CASSERTSGGSNKQFF
>16|few|TRBV20-1|TRBJ1-1|NA
TGCAGTGCTAGAGGGGCCGCCCAGAGGGCTAGCACTGAAGCTTTCTTT
CSARGAAQRASTEAFF
>12|few|TRBV5-1|TRBJ1-3|NA
TGCGCCAGCAGTATGACCGGAAACACCATATATTTT
CASSMTGNTIYF
>16|few|TRBV25-1|TRBJ1-6|NA
TGTGCCAACAGTGCAAACAGGGATACGGTTAATTCACCCCTCCACTTT
CANSANRDTVNSPLHF
>14|NA|TRBV29-1|TRBJ2-2|NA
TGCAGCGTTGACGCAGGTCGAGGGACCGGGGAGCTGTTTTTT
CSVDAGRGTGELFF
>15|NA|TRBV3-1|TRBJ2-3|NA
TGTGCCAGCAGCCAAGTTGTGGGGACTTCTAATACGCAGTATTTT
CASSQVVGTSNTQYF
>14|NA|TRBV18|TRBJ2-7|NA
TGTGCCAGCTCACCCCTGGAGAACAGCTACGAGCAGTACTTC
CASSPLENSYEQYF
>14|NA|TRBV12-3/TRBV12-4|TRBJ2-1|NA
TGTGCCAGCAATTTTTTAATAGGGGGGGAAGAGCAGTTCTTC
CASNFLIGGEEQFF
>15|many|TRBV7-2|TRBJ2-5|NA
TGTGCCAGCAGCTTAGGTCCAGGGCAAGAAAAGACCCAGTACTTC
CASSLGPGQEKTQYF
>16|few|TRBV25-1|TRBJ1-2|NA
TGTGCCAGCAGTGAATCCGCCTTAGTTGCTAACTATGGCTACACCTTC
CASSESALVANYGYTF
>14|NA|TRBV7-9|TRBJ1-4|TRBD1
TGTGCCAGCAGTCCCACAGGGGGAAATGGAAAACTGTTTTTT
CASSPTGGNGKLFF
>15|many|TRBV3-1|TRBJ2-5|TRBD2
TGTGCCAGCAGCCAAGCTACTAGCGGGGGAGAGACCCAGTACTTC
CASSQATSGGETQYF
>15|NA|TRBV7-2|TRBJ2-7|TRBD2
TGTGCCAGCAGCTTAGCTCCGAGCGGGGCCTACGAGCAGTACTTC
CASSLAPSGAYEQYF
>15|NA|TRBV12-3/TRBV12-4|TRBJ2-3|TRBD1
TGTGCCGGCAGTTTAAGTCGACAGGGGGCCGGTACGCAGTATTTT
CAGSLSRQGAGTQYF
>15|many|TRBV20-1|TRBJ2-2|TRBD1
TGCAGTGCTCTAAAGGGACAGGGGGCAGGTGGGGAGCTGTTTTTT
CSALKGQGAGGELFF
>15|few|TRBV12-3/TRBV12-4|TRBJ1-5|TRBD1
TGTGCCAGCAGCCTTCGACAGGGGAGAAATCAGCCCCAGCATTTT
CASSLRQGRNQPQHF
>15|NA|TRBV7-9|TRBJ1-6|TRBD1
TGTACCAGCAGCTTGGGGACAGGGTCCAGGTCACCCCTCCACTTT
CTSSLGTGSRSPLHF
>13|NA|TRBV28|TRBJ1-1|TRBD1
TGTGCCAGCAGTCCTCGGACAGGGCCAAAAGCTTTCTTT
CASSPRTGPKAFF
>14|few|TRBV29-1|TRBJ2-2|NA
TGCAGCGTTGAACCAGGTTCGAACACCGGGGAGCTGTTTTTT
CSVEPGSNTGELFF
>13|NA|TRBV6-5|TRBJ2-1|TRBD1
TGTGCCAGCAGGACAGGGGGTTACGTTGGGCAGTTCTTC
CASRTGGYVGQFF
>12|few|TRBV12-3/TRBV12-4|TRBJ2-3|NA
TGTGCCAGCAAGGAGAGCACAGATACGCAGTATTTT
CASKESTDTQYF
>15|NA|TRBV28|TRBJ1-2|NA
TGTGCCAGCAGTTCTGGGGGGCAGACTTTCTATGGCTACACCTTC
CASSSGGQTFYGYTF
>15|NA|TRBV9|TRBJ2-3|NA
TGTGCCAGCAGCCTTAACACCCTAAGCACAGATACGCAGTATTTT
CASSLNTLSTDTQYF
>16|few|TRBV6-6|TRBJ2-1|TRBD1
TGTGCCAGCAGTTACTTCCGGGACAGGGTATACACTGAGCAGTTCTTC
CASSYFRDRVYTEQFF
>10|NA|TRBV9|TRBJ2-1|NA
TGTGCCAGCGACAAAAACATTCAGTTCTTC
CASDKNIQFF
>16|few|TRBV12-3/TRBV12-4|TRBJ2-3|TRBD1
TGTGCCAGCAGTTTAGGTGGGACAGGGAGAGCCAATACGCAGTATTTT
CASSLGGTGRANTQYF
>10|NA|TRBV9|TRBJ2-1|NA
TGTGCCAGGGACTACAATGAGCAGTTCTTC
CARDYNEQFF
>11|many|TRBV10-3|TRBJ2-5|NA
TGTGCCATCGGTCGTGGGGAGACCCAGTACTTC
CAIGRGETQYF
>10|many|TRBV5-1|TRBJ2-7|NA
TGCGCCAGCAAGTCCTACGAGCAGTACTTC
CASKSYEQYF
>17|NA|TRBV5-5|TRBJ1-4|NA
TGTGCCAGCAGCACACCCTCCGGCGGCGCGGCTAATGAAAAACTGTTTTTT
CASSTPSGGAANEKLFF
>14|many|TRBV4-1|TRBJ1-2|NA
TGCGCCAGCAGCCAAGATGGGGCTGGGAATGGCTACACCTTC
CASSQDGAGNGYTF
>14|many|TRBV10-3|TRBJ1-2|NA
TGTGCCATCAGTGAGTTGAATGGGGACTATGGCTACACCTTC
CAISELNGDYGYTF
>18|many|TRBV9|TRBJ2-6|NA
TGTGCCAGCAGCGTAGCTCCGACCCCATCATCTGGGGCCAACGTCCTGACTTTC
CASSVAPTPSSGANVLTF
>11|few|TRBV5-1|TRBJ1-1|NA
TGCGCCAGCAGGGGGGAGACTGAAGCTTTCTTT
CASRGETEAFF
>13|many|TRBV7-2|TRBJ2-3|NA
TGTGCCAGCAGACTAACAGGGAGTGATACGCAGTATTTT
CASRLTGSDTQYF
>17|NA|TRBV7-2|TRBJ1-6|NA
TGTGCCAGCAGCTTAGATCTGGCTAGGAGTCAGTATTCACCCCTCCACTTT
CASSLDLARSQYSPLHF